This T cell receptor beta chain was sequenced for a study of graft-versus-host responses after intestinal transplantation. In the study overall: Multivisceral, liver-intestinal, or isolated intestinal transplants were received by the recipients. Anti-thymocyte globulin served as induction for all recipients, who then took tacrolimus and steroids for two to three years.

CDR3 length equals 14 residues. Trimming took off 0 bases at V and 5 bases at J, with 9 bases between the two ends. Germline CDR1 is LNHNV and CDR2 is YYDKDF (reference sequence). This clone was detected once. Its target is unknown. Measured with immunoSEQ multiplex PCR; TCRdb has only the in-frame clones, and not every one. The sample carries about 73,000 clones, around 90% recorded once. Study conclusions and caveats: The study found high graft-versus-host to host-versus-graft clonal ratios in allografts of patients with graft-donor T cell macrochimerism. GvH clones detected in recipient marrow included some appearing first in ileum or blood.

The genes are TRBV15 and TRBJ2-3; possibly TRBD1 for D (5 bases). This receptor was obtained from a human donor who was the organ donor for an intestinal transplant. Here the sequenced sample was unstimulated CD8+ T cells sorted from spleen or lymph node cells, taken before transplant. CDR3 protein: CATSRDRVVDTQYF. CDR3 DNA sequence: TGTGCCACCAGCAGAGACAGGGTGGTAGATACGCAGTATTTT.